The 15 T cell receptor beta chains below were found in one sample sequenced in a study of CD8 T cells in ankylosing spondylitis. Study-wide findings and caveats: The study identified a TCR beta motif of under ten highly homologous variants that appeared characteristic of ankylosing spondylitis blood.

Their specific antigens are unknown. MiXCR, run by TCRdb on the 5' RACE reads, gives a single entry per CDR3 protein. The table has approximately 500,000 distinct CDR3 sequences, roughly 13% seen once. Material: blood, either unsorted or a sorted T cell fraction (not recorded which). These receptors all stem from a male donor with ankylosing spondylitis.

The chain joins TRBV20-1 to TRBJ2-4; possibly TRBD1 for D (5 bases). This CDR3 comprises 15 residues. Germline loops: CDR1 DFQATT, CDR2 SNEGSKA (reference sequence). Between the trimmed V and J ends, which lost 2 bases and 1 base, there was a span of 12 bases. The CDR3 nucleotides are TGCAGTGCTAGACATGGGGCTGAGGCCAAAAACATTCAGTACTTC. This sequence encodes CSARHGAEAKNIQYF.

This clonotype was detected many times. CDR3 protein: CASSDRGKETQYF. The CDR3 bases are TGTGCCAGCAGTGACAGGGGTAAAGAGACCCAGTACTTC. The chain employs TRBV2 and TRBJ2-5; a weak D match, TRBD1 (6 bases). The CDR3 totals 13 residues. The V gene lost 3 bases and the J gene lost 3 bases, with 8 bases spanning the gap. The germline gives CDR1 SNHLY, CDR2 FYNNEI.

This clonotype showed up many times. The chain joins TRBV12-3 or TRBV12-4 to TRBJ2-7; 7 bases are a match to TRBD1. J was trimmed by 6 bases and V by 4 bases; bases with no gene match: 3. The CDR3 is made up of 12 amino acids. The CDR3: CASSSRQGEQYV. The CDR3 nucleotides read TGTGCCAGCAGTTCCCGACAGGGCGAGCAGTACGTC.

CDR3 loop: CSVEDGGGRSYEQYF. DNA of the CDR3: TGCAGCGTTGAAGACGGCGGGGGCAGATCCTACGAGCAGTACTTC. The V and J genes are TRBV29-1 and TRBJ2-7; the D gene is possibly TRBD2 (7 bases). The CDR3 runs 15 residues. Trimming removed 0 bases from V and 1 base from J, with 13 bases in between. Germline lookup yields CDR1 SQVTM and CDR2 ANQGSEA.

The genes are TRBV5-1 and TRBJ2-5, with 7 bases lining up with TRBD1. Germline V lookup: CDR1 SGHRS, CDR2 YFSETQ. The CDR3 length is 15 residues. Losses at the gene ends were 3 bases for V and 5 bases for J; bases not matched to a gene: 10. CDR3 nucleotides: TGCGCCAGCAGCTCGAGACAGGGAAAATCGGAGACCCAGTACTTC. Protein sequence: CASSSRQGKSETQYF.

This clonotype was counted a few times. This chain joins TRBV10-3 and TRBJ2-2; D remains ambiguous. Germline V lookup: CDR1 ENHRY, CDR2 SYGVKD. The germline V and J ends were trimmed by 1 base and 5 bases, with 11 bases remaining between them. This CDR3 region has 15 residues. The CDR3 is CAISEWGDGTGELFF. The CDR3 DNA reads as TGTGCCATCAGTGAGTGGGGTGATGGAACCGGGGAGCTGTTTTTT.

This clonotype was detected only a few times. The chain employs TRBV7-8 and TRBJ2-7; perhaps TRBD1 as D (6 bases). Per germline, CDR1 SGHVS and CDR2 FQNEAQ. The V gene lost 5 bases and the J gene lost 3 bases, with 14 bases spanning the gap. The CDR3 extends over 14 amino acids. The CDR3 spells CASSVRGGVYEQYF. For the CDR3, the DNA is TGTGCCAGCAGCGTCAGGGGCGGAGTCTACGAGCAGTACTTC.

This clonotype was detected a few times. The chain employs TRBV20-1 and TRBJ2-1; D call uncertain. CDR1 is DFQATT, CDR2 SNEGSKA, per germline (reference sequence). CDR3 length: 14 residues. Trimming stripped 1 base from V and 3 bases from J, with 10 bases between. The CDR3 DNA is TGCAGTGCTAGAGTAAATCCCAACTACAATGAGCAGTTCTTC. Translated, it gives CSARVNPNYNEQFF.

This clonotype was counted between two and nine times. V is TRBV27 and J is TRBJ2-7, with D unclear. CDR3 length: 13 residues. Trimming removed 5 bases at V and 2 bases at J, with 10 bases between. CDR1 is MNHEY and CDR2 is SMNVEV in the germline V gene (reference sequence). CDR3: CASSPIAPYEQYF. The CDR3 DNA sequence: TGTGCCAGCAGTCCCATTGCCCCCTACGAGCAGTACTTC.

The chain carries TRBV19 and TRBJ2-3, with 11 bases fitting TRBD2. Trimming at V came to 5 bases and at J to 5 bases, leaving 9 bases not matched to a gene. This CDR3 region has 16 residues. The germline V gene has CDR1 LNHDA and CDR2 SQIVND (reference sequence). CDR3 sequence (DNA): TGTGCCAGTAGTTTCACTAGCGGGAGCTTCGGAGATACGCAGTATTTT. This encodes CASSFTSGSFGDTQYF.

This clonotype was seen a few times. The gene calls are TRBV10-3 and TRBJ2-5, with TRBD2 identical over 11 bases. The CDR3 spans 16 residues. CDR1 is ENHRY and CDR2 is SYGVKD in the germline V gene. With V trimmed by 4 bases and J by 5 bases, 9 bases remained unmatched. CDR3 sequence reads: CAISGETSGMGETQYF. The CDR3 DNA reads TGTGCCATCAGTGGAGAGACTAGCGGGATGGGCGAGACCCAGTACTTC.

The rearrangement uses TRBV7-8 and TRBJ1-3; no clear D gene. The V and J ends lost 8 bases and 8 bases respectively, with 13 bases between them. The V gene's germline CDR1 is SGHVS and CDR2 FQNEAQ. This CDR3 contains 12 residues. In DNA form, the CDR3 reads TGTGCCAGCGGTCCGGGTGGGGACACCATATATTTT. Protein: CASGPGGDTIYF.

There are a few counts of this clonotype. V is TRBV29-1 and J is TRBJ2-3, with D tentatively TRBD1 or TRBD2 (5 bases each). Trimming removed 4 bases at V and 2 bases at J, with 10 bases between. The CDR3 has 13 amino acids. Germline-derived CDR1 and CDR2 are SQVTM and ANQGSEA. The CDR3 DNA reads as TGCAGCGTTGGAATGGGACCCACAGATACGCAGTATTTT. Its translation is CSVGMGPTDTQYF.

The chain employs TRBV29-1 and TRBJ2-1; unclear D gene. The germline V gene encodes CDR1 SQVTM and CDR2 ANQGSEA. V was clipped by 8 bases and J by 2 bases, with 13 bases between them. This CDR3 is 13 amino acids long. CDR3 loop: CSYERDAYNEQFF. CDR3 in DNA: TGCAGCTATGAGCGCGATGCCTACAATGAGCAGTTCTTC.

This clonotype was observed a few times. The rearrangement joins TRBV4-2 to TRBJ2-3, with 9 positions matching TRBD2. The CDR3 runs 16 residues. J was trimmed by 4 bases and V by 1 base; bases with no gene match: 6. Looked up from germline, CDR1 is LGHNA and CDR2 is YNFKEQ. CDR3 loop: CASSQGGAGGSDTQYF. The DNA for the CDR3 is TGTGCCAGCAGCCAAGGCGGAGCGGGAGGATCAGATACGCAGTATTTT.